Listed below are T cell receptor beta chains from one sample, sequenced in a study of T-cell reconstitution after alpha-beta-depleted transplantation in children. TCRdb called the PCR reads again in MiXCR, with one record for every CDR3 protein. The sample consists of about 980,000 distinct CDR3 sequences, roughly 29% of them appearing once. The source material was PBMCs, mostly from graft donor cells, sampled 360 days after TCRalphabeta/CD19-depleted stem cell transplant. Receptors were obtained from a boy under two years old who had a stem cell transplant for SCID, so the T cells may come from the graft donor. The CDR3 runs from the conserved cysteine through the conserved F or W. Fields, in order: V gene, J gene, D gene, clone size, CDR3 protein, CDR3 DNA. The D gene is left open where the match is weak. Size tells how often a clone was seen (once, few, many) or the class of an expanded clone, and some rows leave it out.

V gene: TRBV15
J gene: TRBJ1-6
D gene: .
clone size: many
CDR3 protein: CATSRDLSPPLHF
CDR3 DNA: TGTGCCACCAGCAGAGATCTCTCTCCACCCCTCCACTTT

V gene: TRBV7-9
J gene: TRBJ1-2
D gene: .
clone size: few
CDR3 protein: CASSLAGDGTNGYTF
CDR3 DNA: TGTGCCAGCAGCTTAGCAGGGGATGGGACTAATGGCTACACCTTC

V gene: TRBV27
J gene: TRBJ2-1
D gene: TRBD2
clone size: few
CDR3 protein: CASSTRWGGEQFF
CDR3 DNA: TGTGCCAGCAGCACCCGGTGGGGGGGTGAGCAGTTCTTC

V gene: TRBV11-2
J gene: TRBJ2-1
D gene: .
clone size: few
CDR3 protein: CASSLEGRGVGSYNEQFF
CDR3 DNA: TGTGCCAGCAGCTTAGAGGGAAGGGGAGTAGGCTCCTACAATGAGCAGTTCTTC

V gene: TRBV30
J gene: TRBJ1-1
D gene: .
clone size: .
CDR3 protein: CAWKGRLNTEAFF
CDR3 DNA: TGTGCCTGGAAGGGACGGCTGAACACTGAAGCTTTCTTT

V gene: TRBV20-1
J gene: TRBJ2-7
D gene: .
clone size: .
CDR3 protein: CSARDRRGGYGEQYF
CDR3 DNA: TGCAGTGCTAGAGATAGGAGGGGGGGCTATGGCGAGCAGTACTTC

V gene: TRBV12-3/TRBV12-4
J gene: TRBJ1-2
D gene: .
clone size: few
CDR3 protein: CASSLRDSRYGYTF
CDR3 DNA: TGTGCCAGCAGTCTAAGGGACTCTCGCTATGGCTACACCTTC

V gene: TRBV4-1
J gene: TRBJ1-1
D gene: .
clone size: .
CDR3 protein: CASSLGSGSWAFF
CDR3 DNA: TGCGCCAGCAGCCTGGGAAGTGGGAGTTGGGCTTTCTTT

V gene: TRBV20-1
J gene: TRBJ2-1
D gene: .
clone size: .
CDR3 protein: CSAMVWGTNEQFF
CDR3 DNA: TGCAGTGCTATGGTGTGGGGTACCAATGAGCAGTTCTTC

V gene: TRBV18
J gene: TRBJ2-7
D gene: TRBD1
clone size: .
CDR3 protein: CASSPGTGNHEQYF
CDR3 DNA: TGTGCCAGCTCACCAGGGACAGGGAACCACGAGCAGTACTTC

V gene: TRBV28
J gene: TRBJ2-4
D gene: .
clone size: .
CDR3 protein: CASSFQGEAKNIQYF
CDR3 DNA: TGTGCCAGCAGTTTTCAAGGGGAAGCCAAAAACATTCAGTACTTC

V gene: TRBV12-3/TRBV12-4
J gene: TRBJ2-2
D gene: .
clone size: .
CDR3 protein: CASSMDHTGELFF
CDR3 DNA: TGTGCCAGCAGTATGGACCACACCGGGGAGCTGTTTTTT

V gene: TRBV7-2
J gene: TRBJ2-3
D gene: .
clone size: .
CDR3 protein: CASSLVGQPTDTQYF
CDR3 DNA: TGTGCCAGCAGCTTAGTCGGGCAGCCCACAGATACGCAGTATTTT

V gene: TRBV5-1
J gene: TRBJ2-7
D gene: TRBD1
clone size: .
CDR3 protein: CASSPSIWDRGYEQYF
CDR3 DNA: TGCGCCAGCAGCCCCTCTATTTGGGACAGGGGATACGAGCAGTACTTC

V gene: TRBV6-5
J gene: TRBJ2-7
D gene: TRBD2
clone size: .
CDR3 protein: CASSYSWTSEQYF
CDR3 DNA: TGTGCCAGCAGTTACTCGTGGACTAGCGAGCAGTACTTC

V gene: TRBV18
J gene: TRBJ1-2
D gene: TRBD1
clone size: few
CDR3 protein: CASSPDRGLSYTF
CDR3 DNA: TGTGCCAGCTCACCGGACAGGGGGTTGAGCTACACCTTC

V gene: TRBV7-3
J gene: TRBJ2-2
D gene: .
clone size: few
CDR3 protein: CASSNIMAGNTGELFF
CDR3 DNA: TGTGCCAGCAGCAACATCATGGCGGGCAACACCGGGGAGCTGTTTTTT

V gene: TRBV20-1
J gene: TRBJ2-5
D gene: .
clone size: few
CDR3 protein: CSSGGRSRETQYF
CDR3 DNA: TGCAGTTCCGGGGGGCGCAGTCGAGAGACCCAGTACTTC

V gene: TRBV2
J gene: TRBJ2-1
D gene: TRBD2
clone size: .
CDR3 protein: CASRIAGGGNEQFF
CDR3 DNA: TGTGCCAGCAGAATAGCGGGGGGTGGCAATGAGCAGTTCTTC

V gene: TRBV3-1
J gene: TRBJ1-6
D gene: .
clone size: few
CDR3 protein: CASSQDTVDNSPLHF
CDR3 DNA: TGTGCCAGCAGCCAAGATACGGTGGATAATTCACCCCTCCACTTT

V gene: TRBV4-1
J gene: TRBJ1-1
D gene: .
clone size: .
CDR3 protein: CASSQEVHLNTEAFF
CDR3 DNA: TGCGCCAGCAGCCAAGAAGTCCACCTGAACACTGAAGCTTTCTTT

V gene: TRBV20-1
J gene: TRBJ2-3
D gene: .
clone size: .
CDR3 protein: CSARDPIAVEGDTQYF
CDR3 DNA: TGCAGTGCTAGAGACCCCATAGCGGTTGAGGGAGATACGCAGTATTTT

V gene: TRBV7-9
J gene: TRBJ2-3
D gene: TRBD2
clone size: few
CDR3 protein: CASSLRASGETGDTQYF
CDR3 DNA: TGTGCCAGCAGCTTAAGGGCTAGCGGGGAGACGGGAGATACGCAGTATTTT

V gene: TRBV10-3
J gene: TRBJ2-5
D gene: TRBD1
clone size: many
CDR3 protein: CAISGTGQETQYF
CDR3 DNA: TGTGCCATCAGTGGGACAGGGCAAGAGACCCAGTACTTC

V gene: TRBV4-1
J gene: TRBJ2-5
D gene: .
clone size: .
CDR3 protein: CASSQGWRDPRETQYF
CDR3 DNA: TGCGCCAGCAGCCAAGGGTGGAGGGACCCCCGAGAGACCCAGTACTTC

V gene: TRBV12-3/TRBV12-4
J gene: TRBJ2-1
D gene: .
clone size: .
CDR3 protein: CASTSSYNEQFF
CDR3 DNA: TGTGCCAGTACGAGCTCCTACAATGAGCAGTTCTTC

V gene: TRBV4-1
J gene: TRBJ1-4
D gene: .
clone size: .
CDR3 protein: CASSQDRALPNEKLFF
CDR3 DNA: TGCGCCAGCAGCCAAGATCGGGCTTTACCCAATGAAAAACTGTTTTTT